Shown below are 20 T cell receptor beta chains from a single sample sequenced in a study of T cell responses to AZD1222 COVID-19 vaccine. Assay: immunoSEQ multiplex PCR; the TCRdb copy retains only in-frame clones and omits some. The sample has about 150,000 clones; about 88% are singletons. Material: peripheral blood, obtained after recovery from COVID-19. The receptors stem from an adult who had recovered from COVID-19.

The chain's CDR3 is CASSLGPGELFF. In nucleotides, the CDR3 is TGTGCCAGCAGCCTGGGCCCCGGGGAGCTGTTTTTT. V gene TRBV9 combines with J gene TRBJ2-2; D gene unclear. V was clipped by 4 bases and J by 6 bases, with 7 bases between them. This CDR3 region has 12 residues. Germline CDR1 is SGDLS and CDR2 is YYNGEE.

The chain uses TRBV11-2 and TRBJ2-7; the D is unclear. The CDR3 contains 15 residues. The germline V and J ends were trimmed by 2 bases and 2 bases, with 13 bases remaining between them. Germline CDR1 is SGHAT and CDR2 is FQNNGV. CDR3 protein: CASSLRAAGAYEQYF. CDR3 nucleotide sequence: TGTGCCAGCAGCTTACGTGCGGCAGGTGCCTACGAGCAGTACTTC.

V is TRBV19 and J is TRBJ1-5; TRBD1 aligns across 8 bases. The CDR3 runs 16 residues. With V trimmed by 9 bases and J by 4 bases, 14 bases remained unmatched. Germline loops: CDR1 LNHDA, CDR2 SQIVND (reference sequence). CDR3 amino acids: CASLHGQGSFNQPQHF. CDR3 bases: TGTGCCAGCTTACATGGACAGGGAAGCTTTAATCAGCCCCAGCATTTT.

The rearrangement joins TRBV7-2 to TRBJ2-2; D not resolved. Germline V gene data show CDR1 as SGHTA and CDR2 as FQGNSA. CDR3 length: 14 amino acids. Trimming stripped 7 bases from V and 1 base from J, with 10 bases between. CDR3: CASTLRENTGELFF. CDR3 nucleotide sequence: TGTGCCAGCACCCTAAGGGAGAACACCGGGGAGCTGTTTTTT.

V and J are TRBV7-3 and TRBJ1-2; no clear D. The CDR3 totals 15 residues. Germline CDR1 and CDR2: SGHTA and FQGTGA. V was pared by 2 bases and J by 3 bases, with 13 bases between. CDR3 sequence (DNA): TGTGCCAGCAGCTTAGGTCCAGGCGGGGACTATGGCTACACCTTC. Residues: CASSLGPGGDYGYTF.

This chain links TRBV3-1 (or the pseudogene TRBV3-2) with TRBJ2-7; the D gene is possibly TRBD2 (5 bases). The CDR3 runs to 14 residues. Trimming took off 3 bases at V and 2 bases at J, with 11 bases between the two ends. Germline CDR1 and CDR2: LGHDT and YNNKEL (reference sequence). CDR3 bases: TGTGCCAGCAGCCACCCCGGAGCGGCCTACGAGCAGTACTTC. It codes for CASSHPGAAYEQYF.

The chain carries TRBV27 and TRBJ1-5, with D tentatively TRBD1 (6 bases). V lost 3 bases and J lost 0, with 18 bases in between. The CDR3 is 18 residues long. The germline V gene has CDR1 MNHEY and CDR2 SMNVEV (reference sequence). The CDR3 region has the DNA TGTGCCAGCAGTTTGCGGCCCGCCACAGGGATTAGCAATCAGCCCCAGCATTTT. Translating it yields CASSLRPATGISNQPQHF.

This chain connects TRBV6-5 to TRBJ2-3; D is tentatively TRBD1 or TRBD2 (5 bases each). CDR1 MNHEY and CDR2 SVGAGI come from the germline V gene. V was clipped by 11 bases and J by 6 bases, with 24 bases between them. The CDR3 sequence is 15 residues long. CDR3 nucleotide sequence: TGTGCCCTCAAGATGGGGACGCTAGACCCGGATACGCAGTATTTT. Protein sequence: CALKMGTLDPDTQYF.

The chain uses TRBV9 and TRBJ2-3; D not certain. Per germline, CDR1 SGDLS and CDR2 YYNGEE. The CDR3 totals 14 residues. V was pared by 0 bases and J by 0 bases, with 5 bases between. CDR3 bases: TGTGCCAGCAGCGTAGTAGCCAGCACAGATACGCAGTATTTT. Its translation: CASSVVASTDTQYF.

This chain joins TRBV30 and TRBJ1-2, with a possible D match to TRBD1 (5 bases). V lost 2 bases, J lost 4 bases, and 11 bases lay in between. This CDR3 is 13 amino acids long. CDR1 and CDR2 from the germline V gene are GTSNPN and SVGIG (reference sequence). CDR3 in DNA: TGTGCCTGGAGTCGGAAGGGGCTCTATGGCTACACCTTC. Translation: CAWSRKGLYGYTF.

This clone has a handful of counts. The CDR3 nucleotides are TGTGCCAGTAGTAAAGTCCACGGGAACTATGGCTACACCTTC. Translated, it gives CASSKVHGNYGYTF. The genes are TRBV19 and TRBJ1-2, with D unresolved. This CDR3 region has 14 residues. CDR1 and CDR2 (germline): LNHDA, SQIVND (reference sequence). Trimming left V 4 bases short and J 2 bases short, with 11 bases between.

The chain links TRBV11-2 to TRBJ2-1; no definite D call. The CDR3 has 12 amino acids. Trimming shortened V by 2 bases and J by 6 bases, and 5 bases separated the two germline ends. Germline CDR1 SGHAT, CDR2 FQNNGV. CDR3 in DNA: TGTGCCAGCAGCTTAATCCTCAATGAGCAGTTCTTC. Translation gives CASSLILNEQFF. The variable domain in full, with the rest retrieved from reference TRBV11-2 and TRBJ2-1, is EAGVAQSPRYKIIEKRQSVAFWCNPISGHATLYWYQQILGQGPKLLIQFQNNGVVDDSQLPKDRFSAERLKGVDSTLKIQPAKLEDSAVYLCASSLILNEQFFGPGTRLTVL.

J is TRBJ2-1 and V is TRBV30; 7 bases align to TRBD2. CDR1 and CDR2 (germline): GTSNPN, SVGIG (reference sequence). Losses at the gene ends were 3 bases for V and 7 bases for J; bases not matched to a gene: 12. The CDR3 has 15 amino acids. CDR3 protein: CAWSQSPSGGNEQFF. DNA for the CDR3: TGTGCCTGGAGCCAGTCGCCTTCCGGGGGGAATGAGCAGTTCTTC.

The chain employs TRBV27 and TRBJ2-6; D is ambiguous. V dropped 5 bases and J dropped 1 base, with 3 bases sitting between them. The germline V gene encodes CDR1 MNHEY and CDR2 SMNVEV (reference sequence). This CDR3 is 13 amino acids long. The DNA for the CDR3 is TGTGCCAGCAGTCCATCTGGGGCCAACGTCCTGACTTTC. It codes for CASSPSGANVLTF.

This clone was seen just once. The gene calls are TRBV28 and TRBJ2-3, with no clear D. Germline-derived CDR1 and CDR2 are MDHEN and SYDVKM. Trimming cost V 2 bases and J 0 bases, with 9 bases left between them. The CDR3 consists of 15 residues. CDR3 in amino acids: CASSLIVGSTDTQYF. CDR3 bases: TGTGCCAGCAGTTTAATAGTAGGTAGCACAGATACGCAGTATTTT.

This clone was picked up a small number of times. The chain carries TRBV4-2 and TRBJ1-2, with D perhaps TRBD1 (5 bases). CDR3 length: 15 amino acids. V was cut by 3 bases and J by 0 bases, with 11 bases left in between. Germline-derived CDR1 and CDR2 are LGHNA and YNFKEQ. The CDR3 DNA follows: TGTGCCAGCAGCCAGGACTGGGGGGCTAACTATGGCTACACCTTC. Its protein is CASSQDWGANYGYTF.

This clone was counted once. The J gene is TRBJ1-1, the V gene TRBV11-2; no firm D call. This CDR3 region has 13 residues. Germline CDR1 and CDR2: SGHAT and FQNNGV. V gave up 5 bases and J gave up 0 bases, with 7 bases separating them. This CDR3 reads CASSPRLNTEAFF. The CDR3 DNA follows: TGTGCCAGCAGCCCCCGGTTGAACACTGAAGCTTTCTTT.

The rearrangement uses TRBV6-1 and TRBJ2-1; 9 nucleotides agree with TRBD2. Looked up from germline, CDR1 is MNHNS and CDR2 is SASEGT. The V segment lost 1 base and the J segment 14 bases; nucleotides outside the gene matches: 9. This CDR3 contains 14 residues. The CDR3 nucleotides are TGTGCCAGCAGTGAAGTTTGGCGGGAGGGCCTTAAGTTCTTC. Amino acid sequence: CASSEVWREGLKFF.

The chain is built from TRBV4-1 and TRBJ1-4; D is perhaps TRBD1 (5 bases). Trimming left V 8 bases short and J 8 bases short, with 15 bases between. The CDR3 consists of 13 residues. The germline V gene has CDR1 MGHRA and CDR2 YSYEKL. The CDR3 nucleotides read TGCGCCAGCGGCGGGACCCTTAGGGAAAAACTGTTTTTT. It translates to CASGGTLREKLFF.

Details on this clone: This sample includes further DNA sequences coding for the same CDR3. This chain links TRBV18 with TRBJ2-7; perhaps TRBD2 as D (5 bases). Trimming removed 3 bases at V and 2 bases at J, with 8 bases between. CDR3 length: 13 amino acids. Germline loops: CDR1 KGHSH, CDR2 LQKENI. DNA of the CDR3: TGTGCCAGCTCACCGCCCGGGACCTACGAGCAGTACTTC. Translated: CASSPPGTYEQYF. The variable domain in full, with the rest retrieved from reference TRBV18 and TRBJ2-7, is NAGVMQNPRHLVRRRGQEARLRCSPMKGHSHVYWYRQLPEEGLKFMVYLQKENIIDESGMPKERFSAEFPKEGPSILRIQQVVRGDSAAYFCASSPPGTYEQYFGPGTRLTVT.